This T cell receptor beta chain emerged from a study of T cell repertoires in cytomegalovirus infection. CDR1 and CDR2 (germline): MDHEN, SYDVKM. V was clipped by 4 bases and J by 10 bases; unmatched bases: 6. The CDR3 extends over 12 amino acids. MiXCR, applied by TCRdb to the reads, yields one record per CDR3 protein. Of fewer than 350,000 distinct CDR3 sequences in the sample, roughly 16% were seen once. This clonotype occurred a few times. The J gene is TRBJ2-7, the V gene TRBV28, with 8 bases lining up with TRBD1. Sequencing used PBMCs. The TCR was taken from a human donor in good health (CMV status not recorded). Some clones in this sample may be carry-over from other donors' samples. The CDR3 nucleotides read TGTGCCAGCAGTTGGGGACAGGATACCCAGTACTTC. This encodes CASSWGQDTQYF.